These 21 T cell receptor beta chains were all obtained from the same sample, sequenced in a study of blood T cell repertoires in COVID-19. Clones were read by immunoSEQ multiplex PCR, and TCRdb kept only the in-frame ones, dropping some. The profile shows about 130,000 clones, approximately 85% of them singletons. Sequenced: peripheral blood. The receptors come from a human donor in a cohort sampled during active COVID-19.

Regarding this clone: The junction departs from the called germline gene at one end, perhaps through a read error. This sequence joins TRBV14 and TRBJ1-2, with D unresolved. There are 13 residues in the CDR3. Germline V gene sequence: CDR1 SGHDN, CDR2 FVKESK. The CDR3 protein is CASSQGAGSGYTF. The CDR3 nucleotides are TGTGCCAGCAGTCAAGGCGCGGGGAGTGGCTACACCTTC.

The chain uses TRBV30 and TRBJ1-2; possible D gene TRBD1, 6 bases. Germline CDR1 reads GTSNPN; CDR2 reads SVGIG (reference sequence). Trimming left V 5 bases short and J 0 bases short, with 16 bases between. This CDR3 region has 15 residues. The CDR3 is CAWQNPDRANYGYTF. CDR3 sequence (DNA): TGTGCCTGGCAAAACCCGGACAGAGCTAACTATGGCTACACCTTC.

The gene calls are TRBV7-2 and TRBJ2-5; perhaps TRBD1 as D (5 bases). V lost 1 base and J lost 3, with 9 bases in between. Germline V lookup: CDR1 SGHTA, CDR2 FQGNSA. The CDR3 sequence is 14 residues long. The CDR3 spells CASSLDGREETQYF. The CDR3 DNA reads TGTGCCAGCAGCTTAGATGGCAGGGAAGAGACCCAGTACTTC.

The genes are TRBV19 and TRBJ2-2; 11 bases are a match to TRBD1. With V trimmed by 5 bases and J by 5 bases, 4 bases remained unmatched. The CDR3 length is 15 residues. Germline values: CDR1 LNHDA, CDR2 SQIVND (reference sequence). The CDR3 reads CASSSGTGGTGELFF. CDR3 DNA: TGTGCCAGTAGTTCCGGGACAGGGGGTACCGGGGAGCTGTTTTTT. The entire variable domain, with the rest obtained from reference TRBV19 and TRBJ2-2, is as follows: DGGITQSPKYLFRKEGQNVTLSCEQNLNHDAMYWYRQDPGQGLRLIYYSQIVNDFQKGDIAEGYSVSREKKESFPLTVTSAQKNPTAFYLCASSSGTGGTGELFFGEGSRLTVL.

The J gene is TRBJ1-3, the V gene TRBV6-5; 9 nucleotides line up with TRBD1. This CDR3 has 15 residues. Germline V gene lookup returns CDR1 MNHEY and CDR2 SVGAGI. The junction had 3 bases not matched to a gene; V was cut back by 6 bases and J by 0 bases. The DNA of the CDR3 is TGTGCCAGCAGAATGGGACAGGGCTCTGGAAACACCATATATTTT. It translates to CASRMGQGSGNTIYF.

This chain links TRBV24-1 with TRBJ2-3; 8 bases align to TRBD1. The V and J ends lost 3 bases and 2 bases, in that order; junction bases with no gene match: 6. Germline V CDR1 and CDR2: KGHDR, SFDVKD. CDR3 length: 16 amino acids. The CDR3 DNA reads as TGTGCCACCAGTGATCCAGGACAGGGAGCCACAGATACGCAGTATTTT. Translated, it gives CATSDPGQGATDTQYF.

As to this clone: One junction end does not reproduce the germline sequence, and a read error may be involved. CDR3 bases: TGCGCCAGCAGCGACGGGACTAGCTGTGTCTTC. Amino acid sequence: CASSDGTSCVF. This sequence joins TRBV4-3 and TRBJ2-4, with 9 bases fitting TRBD2. Germline assignment: CDR1 LGHNA and CDR2 YSLEER. This CDR3 region has 11 residues.

The J gene is TRBJ1-1, the V gene TRBV6-5; D uncertain. The germline CDR1 and CDR2 sequences are MNHEY and SVGAGI. The CDR3 consists of 13 residues. V shed 7 bases and J shed 7 bases, with 16 bases lying between them. The chain's CDR3 is CASTPGVRFEAFF. The DNA for the CDR3 is TGTGCCAGCACCCCCGGCGTCAGGTTTGAAGCTTTCTTT.

J is TRBJ2-3 and V is TRBV4-3; TRBD2 matches at 10 bases. V lost 4 bases to trimming and J lost 9 bases; unmatched junction nucleotides: 4. The CDR3 sequence is 13 residues long. CDR1 and CDR2 (germline): LGHNA, YSLEER. This CDR3 reads CASSRGTSETQYF. The CDR3 nucleotides are TGCGCCAGCAGCCGCGGGACTAGCGAAACGCAGTATTTT.

The chain combines TRBV3-1 (or the pseudogene TRBV3-2) with TRBJ2-3, with 9 positions matching TRBD2. Germline V gene data show CDR1 as LGHDT and CDR2 as YNNKEL (reference sequence). The CDR3 loop spans 16 amino acids. V was clipped by 6 bases and J by 3 bases; unmatched bases: 10. Written as DNA, the CDR3 is TGTGCCAGCAGTCACAGCTTAGCGGGAGTGACAGATACGCAGTATTTT. Amino acids: CASSHSLAGVTDTQYF.

The chain couples TRBV6-5 to TRBJ1-3; TRBD1 might be the D (5 bases). Per germline, CDR1 MNHEY and CDR2 SVGAGI. CDR3 length: 13 residues. In DNA, the CDR3 is TGTGCGGGGGGACCGAGCTCTGGAAACACCATATATTTT. Translated, it gives CAGGPSSGNTIYF.

J is TRBJ2-7 and V is TRBV15, with 7 bases fitting TRBD2. Trimming removed 3 bases from V and 6 bases from J; junction bases left unmatched: 11. Germline V gene sequence: CDR1 LNHNV, CDR2 YYDKDF (reference sequence). The CDR3 spans 15 residues. CDR3 in DNA: TGTGCCACCAGCAGGAGGGAGGGAACCTCCAGCGAGCAGTACTTC. As protein: CATSRREGTSSEQYF.

The V call is TRBV7-2, the J call TRBJ1-1; 9 positions agree with TRBD1. With V trimmed by 4 bases and J by 1 base, 1 base remained unmatched. From germline, CDR1 is SGHTA and CDR2 FQGNSA. The CDR3 runs to 14 residues. In DNA, the CDR3 is TGTGCCAGCAGCTCGACAGGGGGGAACACTGAAGCTTTCTTT. Its translation is CASSSTGGNTEAFF.

In its sample, this clone was seen once. The chain joins TRBV2 to TRBJ1-2; D might be TRBD1 (6 bases). V was trimmed by 7 bases and J by 8 bases, leaving 26 bases between them. CDR3 size: 16 residues. Per germline, CDR1 SNHLY and CDR2 FYNNEI. The CDR3 DNA is TGTGCCAGCACCCCGATACCGGGACCGGGGGGGCTGGGCTACACCTTC. It translates to CASTPIPGPGGLGYTF.

The chain recombines TRBV27 with TRBJ1-1; D not resolved. The V end lost 3 bases, the J end lost 1 base, and 12 bases lay between the germline ends. CDR1 and CDR2 from the germline V gene are MNHEY and SMNVEV (reference sequence). The CDR3 consists of 15 residues. CDR3 protein: CASSLAGTANTEAFF. The CDR3 DNA is TGTGCCAGCAGTTTGGCGGGAACAGCGAACACTGAAGCTTTCTTT.

This clone is a singleton in its sample. The CDR3 DNA sequence: TGTGCCAGCAGCGCACGGGGGGCGGGTGGCTACACCTTC. Protein sequence: CASSARGAGGYTF. V and J are TRBV6-5 and TRBJ1-2; tentative D call: TRBD1 (6 bases). Germline CDR1 reads MNHEY; CDR2 reads SVGAGI. This CDR3 spans 13 amino acids. V lost 6 bases and J 7 bases, leaving 15 bases between the germline ends.

The gene calls are TRBV18 and TRBJ2-2, with D perhaps matching TRBD2 (6 bases). V dropped 2 bases and J dropped 7 bases, with 11 bases sitting between them. Germline V lookup: CDR1 KGHSH, CDR2 LQKENI. The CDR3 length is 14 residues. The CDR3 DNA sequence: TGTGCCAGCTCACCAGAACTAGCTCGCGGGGAGCTGTTTTTT. Residues: CASSPELARGELFF.

The chain is built from TRBV19 and TRBJ2-2; 7 bases are shared with TRBD1. The CDR3 totals 16 residues. Germline-derived CDR1 and CDR2 are LNHDA and SQIVND (reference sequence). The ends lost 3 bases at V and 7 bases at J; junction bases unmatched: 11. The CDR3 spells CASSIKGTAGFGELFF. The CDR3 DNA is TGTGCCAGTAGTATTAAAGGGACAGCTGGCTTCGGGGAGCTGTTTTTT.

The chain uses TRBV2 and TRBJ1-1; 9 bases align to TRBD1. This CDR3 spans 16 amino acids. CDR1 and CDR2 (germline): SNHLY, FYNNEI. Trimming at V came to 7 bases and at J to 5 bases, leaving 14 bases not matched to a gene. The CDR3 sequence is CASKVEPGQGGTEAFF. The DNA for the CDR3 is TGTGCCAGCAAAGTTGAACCGGGACAGGGTGGGACTGAAGCTTTCTTT.

The J gene is TRBJ2-5, the V gene TRBV6-5; D is perhaps TRBD1 (6 bases). The germline CDR1 and CDR2 sequences are MNHEY and SVGAGI. This CDR3 is built from 14 residues. The V end lost 2 bases, the J end lost 2 bases, and 9 bases lay between the germline ends. CDR3 DNA: TGTGCCAGCAGTTACGGGGGCTTACAAGAGACCCAGTACTTC. It encodes CASSYGGLQETQYF.

This rearrangement joins TRBV12-3 or TRBV12-4 to TRBJ2-1; D call uncertain. V was trimmed by 4 bases and J by 10 bases, leaving 8 bases between them. This CDR3 contains 11 residues. The CDR3 sequence: CASSSTSEQFF. The CDR3 DNA follows: TGTGCCAGCAGTTCTACCTCGGAGCAGTTCTTC.